What follows are 20 T cell receptor beta chains derived from one specimen sequenced in a study of T-cell reconstitution after alpha-beta-depleted transplantation in children. Library preparation (for TCRbeta) was performed with unique molecular identifiers. TCRdb re-analysed the PCR reads in MiXCR, keeping a single row per CDR3 protein. Of 100,000 or so distinct CDR3 sequences listed, roughly a sixth were seen once; the top ten hold around a fifth. The source was PBMCs, mostly from graft donor cells, collected 180 days after TCRalphabeta/CD19-depleted stem cell transplant. Receptors were obtained from a male patient aged 2-10 years who had a stem cell transplant for acute lymphoblastic leukemia, so the T cells may come from the graft donor.

V and J are TRBV20-1 and TRBJ2-4, with TRBD2 identical over 9 bases. The trim removed 5 bases at V and 5 bases at J, leaving 13 bases unmatched. The germline V gene encodes CDR1 DFQATT and CDR2 SNEGSKA (reference sequence). The CDR3 runs 16 residues. The CDR3 nucleotides read TGCAGTGCTCCCCCTCTAGGGGGCGGGGGGGAAAACATTCAGTACTTC. Translated, it gives CSAPPLGGGGENIQYF.

In this sample, this clonotype turned up a few times. The chain couples TRBV9 to TRBJ2-1, with TRBD1 identical over 7 bases. Trimming took 4 bases from V and 4 from J; bases not matched to a gene: 5. The CDR3 spans 14 residues. Germline CDR1 and CDR2: SGDLS and YYNGEE. The CDR3 spells CASSPGTAYNEQFF. Written as DNA, the CDR3 is TGTGCCAGCAGCCCCGGGACAGCTTACAATGAGCAGTTCTTC.

This clonotype was detected only a few times. The chain couples TRBV12-3 or TRBV12-4 to TRBJ1-1; 9 bases are a match to TRBD1. The junction had 11 bases not matched to a gene; V was cut back by 7 bases and J by 8 bases. This CDR3 region has 14 residues. CDR3 in amino acids: CASTLTGQGREAFF. For the CDR3, the DNA is TGTGCCAGCACACTGACTGGACAGGGGCGAGAAGCTTTCTTT.

This clonotype was recorded a few times. J is TRBJ2-1 and V is TRBV5-1; TRBD1 matches at 10 bases. Germline V gives CDR1 SGHRS, CDR2 YFSETQ. The ends lost 4 bases at V and 6 bases at J; junction bases unmatched: 7. The CDR3 has 15 residues. As DNA, the CDR3 is TGCGCCAGCAGCCAAACAGGGACAGGGGTCAATGAGCAGTTCTTC. Translation gives CASSQTGTGVNEQFF.

This rearrangement joins TRBV7-2 to TRBJ1-5, with TRBD1 identical over 8 bases. V dropped 5 bases and J dropped 6; count of bases not matched to a gene: 9. This CDR3 region has 15 residues. Germline-derived CDR1 and CDR2 are SGHTA and FQGNSA. CDR3 sequence (DNA): TGTGCCAGCAGCCCAGCCACAGGGGGATTTCAGCCCCAGCATTTT. As protein: CASSPATGGFQPQHF.

CDR3 protein: CSAREGALNEQFF. As DNA, the CDR3 is TGCAGTGCTAGAGAGGGGGCGCTTAATGAGCAGTTCTTC. V and J are TRBV20-1 and TRBJ2-1, with a possible D match to TRBD1 (6 bases). The CDR3 contains 13 residues. Germline V CDR1 and CDR2: DFQATT, SNEGSKA (reference sequence). The ends were cut back, 0 bases at V and 7 bases at J, with 10 bases in the middle.

Ten or more counts support this clonotype. CDR3 sequence: CASSPNTDTQYF. The CDR3 bases are TGTGCCAGCAGTCCTAACACAGATACGCAGTATTTT. The gene calls are TRBV12-3 or TRBV12-4 and TRBJ2-3; D call uncertain. The V and J ends lost 5 bases and 2 bases respectively, with 5 bases between them. The CDR3 has 12 residues.

This clonotype was seen a handful of times. The chain links TRBV12-3 or TRBV12-4 to TRBJ2-1; TRBD1 matches 11 bases. This CDR3 has 16 residues. The V gene end was trimmed by 1 base and the J gene end by 5 bases; junction bases not matched to a gene: 4. DNA for the CDR3: TGTGCCAGCAGTTTAGATGGACAGGGGGCGGACAATGAGCAGTTCTTC. Translating gives CASSLDGQGADNEQFF.

The chain couples TRBV3-1 to TRBJ2-2; possible D gene TRBD1, 5 bases. Germline CDR1 and CDR2: LGHDT and YNNKEL (reference sequence). The CDR3 spans 14 residues. V lost 7 bases, J lost 1 base, and 10 bases lay in between. The CDR3 DNA reads as TGTGCCAGCACCTACAGGCGGAACACCGGGGAGCTGTTTTTT. This gives the protein CASTYRRNTGELFF.

The chain joins TRBV20-1 to TRBJ1-2, with D uncertain. The germline V and J ends were trimmed by 6 bases and 8 bases, with 7 bases remaining between them. The germline CDR1 and CDR2 sequences are DFQATT and SNEGSKA (reference sequence). This CDR3 spans 9 amino acids. CDR3 bases: TGCAGTGCGCCGGAGGGCTACACCTTC. Protein sequence: CSAPEGYTF.

In the case of this clonotype: This may stem from a read error, because a much larger clone lies one nucleotide away. The rearrangement uses TRBV7-9 and TRBJ1-2; maybe TRBD1 (5 bases). Germline CDR1 SEHNR, CDR2 FQNEAQ (reference sequence). This CDR3 contains 13 residues. CDR3 coding DNA: TGTGCCAGCAGCCCGGGACGGGAATATGGCGACACCTTC. Translating it yields CASSPGREYGDTF.

The CDR3 here is CASSYEGITGNTIYF. CDR3 in DNA: TGTGCCAGCAGTTACGAAGGGATCACTGGAAACACCATATATTTT. The genes are TRBV6-5 and TRBJ1-3, with D unclear. This CDR3 has 15 amino acids. The germline V and J ends were trimmed by 2 bases and 2 bases, with 10 bases remaining between them. Germline CDR1 and CDR2: MNHEY and SVGAGI.

The chain carries TRBV6-1 and TRBJ2-2; D is undetermined. Trimming removed 4 bases at V and 0 bases at J, with 3 bases between. This CDR3 has 13 amino acids. Germline-derived CDR1 and CDR2 are MNHNS and SASEGT. The DNA for the CDR3 is TGTGCCAGCAGTGTAGCGAACACCGGGGAGCTGTTTTTT. This encodes CASSVANTGELFF.

The chain joins TRBV20-1 to TRBJ2-5; 12 bases align to TRBD1. Per germline, CDR1 DFQATT and CDR2 SNEGSKA (reference sequence). The CDR3 runs to 14 residues. With V trimmed by 5 bases and J by 4 bases, 5 bases remained unmatched. CDR3 bases: TGCAGTGCTGGGACAGGGGGCGCAGGAGAGACCCAGTACTTC. It encodes CSAGTGGAGETQYF.

A few counts support this clonotype. The J gene is TRBJ1-5, the V gene TRBV12-3 or TRBV12-4; TRBD1 agrees at 8 bases. The CDR3 sequence is 14 residues long. After removal of 6 bases from V and 8 bases from J, the junction contained 9 bases not matched to a gene. The CDR3 DNA reads TGTGCCAGCAGGGACCCCGGGACAGGAAAGCCCCAGCATTTT. Its protein product is CASRDPGTGKPQHF.

This clonotype was detected a few times. The chain couples TRBV20-1 to TRBJ1-6; tentative D call: TRBD1 (6 bases). V lost 1 base to trimming and J lost 9 bases, with 16 bases between them. The CDR3 has 15 amino acids. Germline assignment: CDR1 DFQATT and CDR2 SNEGSKA (reference sequence). Here the CDR3 DNA reads TGCAGTGCTAGAGCTTTGGGGGCGTGGGGTTCACCCCTCCACTTT. The encoded protein is CSARALGAWGSPLHF.

The table lists this clonotype with a few counts. The chain recombines TRBV7-9 with TRBJ2-1; maybe TRBD2 (5 bases). Germline values: CDR1 SEHNR, CDR2 FQNEAQ (reference sequence). The ends were cut back, 1 base at V and 4 bases at J, with 8 bases in the middle. This CDR3 has 14 residues. CDR3 bases: TGTGCCAGCAGCTTAGAGGGAGCTTACAATGAGCAGTTCTTC. Its translation is CASSLEGAYNEQFF.

This clonotype has more than one count but fewer than ten. The chain combines TRBV27 with TRBJ2-5; 7 nucleotides agree with TRBD1. Germline values: CDR1 MNHEY, CDR2 SMNVEV (reference sequence). The CDR3 covers 13 residues. V lost 3 bases and J lost 4; bases outside the gene matches: 2. The CDR3 nucleotides are TGTGCCAGCAGTTTTGCAGGGGGAGAGACCCAGTACTTC. This translates into CASSFAGGETQYF.

This clonotype was found a few times. V usage is TRBV7-2 and J usage is TRBJ1-1; 7 bases match TRBD1. The CDR3 totals 14 residues. The V segment lost 5 bases and the J segment 1 base; nucleotides outside the gene matches: 4. Germline V gene data show CDR1 as SGHTA and CDR2 as FQGNSA. CDR3 in DNA: TGTGCCAGCAGCCGGGACAGTTCGAACACTGAAGCTTTCTTT. The encoded protein is CASSRDSSNTEAFF.

J is TRBJ2-2 and V is TRBV5-1, with TRBD1 matching 11 bases. Germline values: CDR1 SGHRS, CDR2 YFSETQ. The CDR3 has 15 amino acids. With V trimmed by 7 bases and J by 3 bases, 5 bases remained unmatched. CDR3 protein: CASFPGQGDTGELFF. The CDR3 DNA is TGCGCCAGCTTTCCGGGACAGGGGGACACCGGGGAGCTGTTTTTT.